These 21 T cell receptor beta chains share one sample of origin, sequenced in a study of blood T cell repertoires in COVID-19. TCRdb keeps only in-frame clones here, not all; method: immunoSEQ multiplex PCR. The table includes about 23,000 clones, 65% to 90% detected once. Sequencing used peripheral blood. The receptors originated from a woman older than 75 with acute or convalescent COVID-19.

The rearrangement joins TRBV18 to TRBJ2-3; 11 nucleotides align to TRBD2. The germline gives CDR1 KGHSH, CDR2 LQKENI. The V segment lost 5 bases and the J segment 2 bases; nucleotides outside the gene matches: 6. The CDR3 contains 16 residues. This chain's CDR3 is CASSSVAGGPTDTQYF. The CDR3 DNA is TGTGCCAGCTCATCCGTAGCGGGGGGGCCCACAGATACGCAGTATTTT.

J is TRBJ1-5 and V is TRBV27; TRBD1 aligns across 7 bases. J gave up 3 bases and V 3 bases, and 8 bases lay outside the gene matches. CDR3 length equals 16 residues. Germline CDR1 is MNHEY and CDR2 is SMNVEV (reference sequence). The CDR3 here is CASSFIQGLNNQPQHF. The CDR3 nucleotides read TGTGCCAGCAGTTTCATACAGGGGTTGAACAATCAGCCCCAGCATTTT.

The table lists this clone with a few counts. The V call is TRBV7-2, the J call TRBJ2-2; 9 bases align to TRBD1. The CDR3 runs to 15 residues. In germline, CDR1 is SGHTA, CDR2 FQGNSA. Losses at the gene ends were 5 bases for V and 3 bases for J; bases not matched to a gene: 4. CDR3 DNA: TGTGCCAGCAGCCTGGACAGGGGATACACCGGGGAGCTGTTTTTT. This gives the protein CASSLDRGYTGELFF.

This clone was counted only a few times. V and J are TRBV9 and TRBJ2-3, with 8 positions matching TRBD1. The germline V gene encodes CDR1 SGDLS and CDR2 YYNGEE. V gave up 0 bases and J gave up 5 bases; unmatched junction bases: 8. This CDR3 comprises 16 residues. CDR3 in amino acids: CASSVGQGAFGDTQYF. CDR3 sequence (DNA): TGTGCCAGCAGCGTAGGCCAGGGGGCGTTTGGAGATACGCAGTATTTT.

The rearrangement uses TRBV19 and TRBJ2-3, with 16 bases that match TRBD2. J lost 6 bases, V lost 8 bases, and 11 bases had no gene match. The CDR3 is made up of 17 amino acids. CDR1 is LNHDA and CDR2 is SQIVND in the germline V gene (reference sequence). Written as DNA, the CDR3 is TGTGCCAGTTACGGAGGTTTGGGACTAGCGGGAGGGGATACGCAGTATTTT. Its translation is CASYGGLGLAGGDTQYF.

The chain links TRBV15 to TRBJ2-1, with D maybe TRBD1 (5 bases). The germline V gene encodes CDR1 LNHNV and CDR2 YYDKDF (reference sequence). Trimming removed 1 base from V and 7 bases from J, with 11 bases in between. CDR3 length: 14 residues. Written as DNA, the CDR3 is TGTGCCACCAGCAGAGTACAGGTGGGGAATGAGCAGTTCTTC. This codes for CATSRVQVGNEQFF.

The chain combines TRBV27 with TRBJ1-1; D possibly corresponds to TRBD1 (6 bases). CDR3 length: 14 residues. Germline values: CDR1 MNHEY, CDR2 SMNVEV (reference sequence). The V and J ends lost 6 bases and 1 base respectively, with 12 bases between them. The CDR3 loop is CASRVWGPNTEAFF. CDR3 DNA sequence: TGTGCCAGCAGGGTTTGGGGGCCGAACACTGAAGCTTTCTTT.

J is TRBJ1-4 and V is TRBV9; TRBD1 aligns across 9 bases. CDR1 SGDLS and CDR2 YYNGEE come from the germline V gene. The CDR3 has 14 residues. With V trimmed by 0 bases and J by 8 bases, 2 bases remained unmatched. Here the CDR3 reads CASSVADRGEKLFF. As DNA, the CDR3 is TGTGCCAGCAGCGTAGCCGACAGGGGGGAAAAACTGTTTTTT. Supplemented by reference TRBV9 and TRBJ1-4, the full variable domain reads DSGVTQTPKHLITATGQRVTLRCSPRSGDLSVYWYQQSLDQGLQFLIQYYNGEERAKGNILERFSAQQFPDLHSELNLSSLELGDSALYFCASSVADRGEKLFFGSGTQLSVL.

To note about this clone: The identical CDR3 is also encoded by other nucleotide sequences in the sample. V is TRBV9 and J is TRBJ1-4, with 7 bases aligning to TRBD1. The CDR3 consists of 12 residues. V lost 4 bases to trimming and J lost 7 bases; unmatched junction nucleotides: 1. CDR1 and CDR2 from the germline V gene are SGDLS and YYNGEE. CDR3 amino acids: CASSPGGEKLFF. CDR3 nucleotides: TGTGCCAGCAGCCCAGGGGGTGAAAAACTGTTTTTT.

This clone was found a few times. V gene TRBV7-9 combines with J gene TRBJ2-1; no clear D. V shed 5 bases and J shed 9 bases, with 11 bases lying between them. There are 12 residues in the CDR3. In germline, CDR1 is SEHNR, CDR2 FQNEAQ (reference sequence). CDR3 loop: CASSPFGVEQFF. The CDR3 DNA sequence: TGTGCCAGCAGCCCATTTGGAGTTGAGCAGTTCTTC.

This clone was recorded once. This sequence joins TRBV15 and TRBJ2-1; D not resolved. Germline assignment: CDR1 LNHNV and CDR2 YYDKDF (reference sequence). This CDR3 region has 15 residues. V was shortened by 1 base and J by 0 bases, with 7 bases between the two germline ends. The CDR3 loop is CATSRARGSYNEQFF. The CDR3 DNA follows: TGTGCCACCAGCAGAGCCCGCGGCTCCTACAATGAGCAGTTCTTC. Combining the CDR3 with reference TRBV15 and TRBJ2-1 gives the whole variable domain DAMVIQNPRYQVTQFGKPVTLSCSQTLNHNVMYWYQQKSSQAPKLLFHYYDKDFNNEADTPDNFQSRRPNTSFCFLDIRSPGLGDTAMYLCATSRARGSYNEQFFGPGTRLTVL.

V gene TRBV5-6 combines with J gene TRBJ2-7; D is undetermined. Per germline, CDR1 SGHDT and CDR2 YYEEEE. V was trimmed by 3 bases and J by 5 bases, leaving 12 bases between them. The CDR3 is 13 residues long. Here the CDR3 reads CASSSLVGDEQYF. CDR3 bases: TGTGCCAGCAGCTCTTTGGTCGGTGACGAGCAGTACTTC. Full variable domain (remainder filled in from reference TRBV5-6 and TRBJ2-7): DAGVTQSPTHLIKTRGQQVTLRCSPKSGHDTVSWYQQALGQGPQFIFQYYEEEERQRGNFPDRFSGHQFPNYSSELNVNALLLGDSALYLCASSSLVGDEQYFGPGTRLTVT.

This clone was seen more than once but under ten times. CDR3 protein: CASSLGGRTYEQYF. For the CDR3, the DNA is TGTGCCAGCAGCTTAGGGGGCAGAACCTACGAGCAGTACTTC. The rearrangement links TRBV11-2 to TRBJ2-7; the D gene is possibly TRBD1 (5 bases). Germline V gene lookup returns CDR1 SGHAT and CDR2 FQNNGV. This CDR3 has 14 amino acids. V lost 1 base to trimming and J lost 2 bases, with 9 bases between them.

The chain employs TRBV18 and TRBJ1-2; 8 bases align to TRBD1. Trimming removed 3 bases from V and 4 bases from J; junction bases left unmatched: 4. CDR3 length equals 14 residues. The germline V gene has CDR1 KGHSH and CDR2 LQKENI. In DNA, the CDR3 is TGTGCCAGCTCACCGGGACAGGCAGGCTATGGCTACACCTTC. Amino acids: CASSPGQAGYGYTF.

This chain joins TRBV30 and TRBJ2-7, with D tentatively TRBD1 (6 bases). Germline V gene lookup returns CDR1 GTSNPN and CDR2 SVGIG (reference sequence). The CDR3 is 14 amino acids. V lost 2 bases and J lost 1, with 12 bases in between. CDR3 sequence: CAWSLQGWSYEQYF. For the CDR3, the DNA is TGTGCCTGGAGTCTACAGGGTTGGTCCTACGAGCAGTACTTC.

The genes are TRBV7-2 and TRBJ2-7; D uncertain. The CDR3 runs 15 residues. The germline CDR1 and CDR2 sequences are SGHTA and FQGNSA. Trimming removed 1 base at V and 0 bases at J, with 10 bases between. The DNA of the CDR3 is TGTGCCAGCAGCTTAGGCTCCAGCGTCTCCTACGAGCAGTACTTC. Encoded protein: CASSLGSSVSYEQYF.

The table lists this clone with a count of one. The V and J genes are TRBV4-1 and TRBJ1-2; D remains ambiguous. Germline V gene lookup returns CDR1 MGHRA and CDR2 YSYEKL. Between the trimmed V and J ends, which lost 1 base and 3 bases, there was a span of 12 bases. The CDR3 contains 15 residues. The CDR3 protein is CASSQVGNGDYGYTF. The CDR3 DNA reads as TGCGCCAGCAGCCAAGTAGGAAACGGGGACTATGGCTACACCTTC.

The chain employs TRBV4-3 and TRBJ1-2, with TRBD1 as a possible D gene (6 bases). V lost 2 bases and J lost 13, with 14 bases in between. This CDR3 spans 12 amino acids. Germline V gives CDR1 LGHNA, CDR2 YSLEER. The CDR3 protein is CASSQLNREPTF. The CDR3 nucleotides are TGCGCCAGCAGCCAACTCAACAGGGAACCCACCTTC.

V and J are TRBV18 and TRBJ1-1; 9 nucleotides agree with TRBD1. The CDR3 extends over 13 amino acids. CDR1 KGHSH and CDR2 LQKENI come from the germline V gene. V lost 4 bases and J lost 10; bases outside the gene matches: 7. The CDR3 nucleotides are TGTGCCAGCTCACAGGGACAGGGTAATCGAGCTTTCTTT. Translation gives CASSQGQGNRAFF.

The J gene is TRBJ2-1, the V gene TRBV10-3, with D possibly matching TRBD2 (5 bases). The germline gives CDR1 ENHRY, CDR2 SYGVKD. This CDR3 spans 17 amino acids. V dropped 4 bases and J dropped 0 bases, with 16 bases sitting between them. The CDR3 bases are TGTGCCATCAGTGCCTCGACCACTAGGAGCTCCTACAATGAGCAGTTCTTC. The encoded protein is CAISASTTRSSYNEQFF.

The chain is built from TRBV6-2 or TRBV6-3 and TRBJ2-2; tentatively, D is TRBD2 (6 bases). Trimming took 2 bases from V and 2 from J, leaving 12 bases between them. This CDR3 has 16 amino acids. The germline gives CDR1 MNHEY, CDR2 SVGEGT. Here the CDR3 DNA reads TGTGCCAGCAGTTACGGTGGTAGCGGAAACACCGGGGAGCTGTTTTTT. It encodes CASSYGGSGNTGELFF.